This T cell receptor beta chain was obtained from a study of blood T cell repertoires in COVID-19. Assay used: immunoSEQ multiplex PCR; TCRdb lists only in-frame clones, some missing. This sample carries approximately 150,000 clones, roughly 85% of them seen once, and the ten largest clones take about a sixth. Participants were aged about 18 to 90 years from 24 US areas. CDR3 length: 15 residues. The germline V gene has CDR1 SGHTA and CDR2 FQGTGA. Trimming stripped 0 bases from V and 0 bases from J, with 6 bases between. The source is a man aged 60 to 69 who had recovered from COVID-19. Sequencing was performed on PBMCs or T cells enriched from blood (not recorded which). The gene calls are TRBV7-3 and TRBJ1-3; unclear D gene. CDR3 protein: CASSLTVSSGNTIYF. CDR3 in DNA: TGTGCCAGCAGCTTAACGGTGAGCTCTGGAAACACCATATATTTT.